This T cell receptor (beta chain) is drawn from a study of STAT5B mutations in CD4+ large granular lymphocyte leukemia. Study-wide results and limits: 25% of private leukemic clonotypes occurred rarely in other patients' non-leukemic repertoires.

The CDR3 runs 14 residues. Trimming took 0 bases from V and 8 from J; bases not matched to a gene: 5. Germline CDR1 is MRHNA and CDR2 is SNTAGT. Concerning this clone itself: The target antigen is unknown.

Controls came from buffy coats of healthy blood donors. Per the study methods: Lowest detectable productive clonotype frequency was 2.59 x 10-5. The repertoire was sequenced with immunoSEQ multiplex PCR; TCRdb's copy has only in-frame clones and lacks some. That table is the source of V, J and clone size, and D and trimming were worked out from the DNA. The sample lists some 38,000 clones; 70% to 80% were seen once. This receptor was obtained from a human donor in good health. The chain is built from TRBV6-4 and TRBJ1-1; 8 bases match TRBD1. The material sequenced was CD4+ T cells from blood buffy coats. CDR3 region: CASSDSDRDREAFF. CDR3 DNA sequence: TGTGCCAGCAGTGACTCAGACCGGGACAGGGAAGCTTTCTTT.